A single sample gave rise to the 9 T cell receptor beta chains below, sequenced in a study of CD8+CD57+ T cells in acquired aplastic anemia. Template material for TCR beta VDJ and CDR3 profiling consisted of genomic DNA. TCRdb redid the calling of the reads with MiXCR, one entry per CDR3 protein. The sample carries over 150,000 distinct CDR3 sequences, less than 50% recorded once. By flow cytometry, patients selected for sequencing had shown an expansion of CD8+CD57+ cells. The sequenced material came from sorted CD4+, CD8+, or CD8+CD57+ T cells (not recorded which) from PBMCs. These receptors were obtained from a human donor with aplastic anemia.

This chain uses TRBV6-4 with TRBJ2-3; TRBD2 matches at 12 bases. Germline-derived CDR1 and CDR2 are MRHNA and SNTAGT. This CDR3 has 15 amino acids. CDR3 nucleotide sequence: TGTGCGACAGCGGGGACTAGCGGGAGCACAGATACGCAGTATTTT. This codes for CATAGTSGSTDTQYF.

The chain is built from TRBV9 and TRBJ2-7; 9 bases match TRBD1. This CDR3 has 15 amino acids. Germline lookup yields CDR1 SGDLS and CDR2 YYNGEE. V lost 1 base, J lost 2 bases, and 4 bases stayed unmatched. In DNA, the CDR3 is TGTGCCAGCAGCGTAACAGGGACAGGGCCCTACGAGCAGTACTTC. It yields the protein CASSVTGTGPYEQYF.

The rearrangement links TRBV11-2 to TRBJ1-5; TRBD1 matches at 7 bases. V shed 1 base and J 5 bases; nucleotides not matched to a gene: 5. CDR1 and CDR2 (germline): SGHAT, FQNNGV. This CDR3 region has 15 residues. The CDR3 is CASSLGRDRDQPQHF. The CDR3 nucleotides are TGTGCCAGCAGCTTAGGCCGGGACAGAGATCAGCCCCAGCATTTT.

This clonotype appeared many times. The gene calls are TRBV20-1 and TRBJ2-1; perhaps TRBD2 as D (5 bases). The CDR3 totals 12 residues. The V gene lost 5 bases and the J gene lost 3 bases, with 8 bases spanning the gap. CDR1 is DFQATT and CDR2 is SNEGSKA in the germline V gene (reference sequence). DNA of the CDR3: TGCAGTGCTTATCGGGACTACAATGAGCAGTTCTTC. Translating gives CSAYRDYNEQFF.

This clonotype was counted many times. The chain joins TRBV24-1 to TRBJ2-1, with D uncertain. This CDR3 has 11 residues. V was cut by 6 bases and J by 5 bases, with 4 bases left in between. Germline V gene lookup returns CDR1 KGHDR and CDR2 SFDVKD. CDR3: CATSINNEQFF. The CDR3 DNA reads TGTGCCACCAGTATCAACAATGAGCAGTTCTTC.

The rearrangement uses TRBV19 and TRBJ1-5; D ambiguous. Trimming cost V 1 base and J 3 bases, with 4 bases left between them. The CDR3 is 13 residues long. Germline values: CDR1 LNHDA, CDR2 SQIVND (reference sequence). CDR3 nucleotides: TGTGCCAGTAGTATAGGCCACAATCAGCCCCAGCATTTT. Residues: CASSIGHNQPQHF.

The chain couples TRBV20-1 to TRBJ1-6; the D gene is possibly TRBD1 (5 bases). V lost 3 bases, J lost 7 bases, and 13 bases lay in between. The CDR3 covers 14 residues. Germline CDR1 reads DFQATT; CDR2 reads SNEGSKA (reference sequence). Here the CDR3 DNA reads TGCAGTGCTAGGGACATGAATCCGAATTCACCCCTCCACTTT. Its protein is CSARDMNPNSPLHF.

About this clonotype itself: The junction departs from the called germline gene at one end, perhaps through a read error. J is TRBJ1-1 and V is TRBV6-1; D remains ambiguous. Germline CDR1 MNHNS, CDR2 SASEGT. The CDR3 spans 13 residues. CDR3: CASSAEPNTEALF. CDR3 nucleotides: TGTGCCAGCAGTGCAGAGCCTAACACTGAAGCTCTCTTT.

This clonotype was seen many times. The chain is built from TRBV20-1 and TRBJ1-3, with 7 bases that match TRBD1. This CDR3 region has 14 residues. From germline, CDR1 is DFQATT and CDR2 SNEGSKA (reference sequence). This chain's CDR3 is CSAGTAFSGNTIYF. The CDR3 nucleotides read TGCAGCGCCGGGACAGCTTTTTCTGGAAACACCATATATTTT.